The clone carrying this TCR beta chain was observed a handful of times. No antigen is known for it. Time point given: newly diagnosed GD, antithyroid drugs for less than 3 months. The TCR library was made from RNA extracted from PBMCs. This specimen belongs to a study of regulatory T cells in long-lasting Graves disease. Assembly of TCR beta libraries relied on iRepertoire HTBI primers together with Arm-PCR of CDR3 regions. TCRdb reanalysed the multiplex PCR reads using MiXCR and keeps one entry per CDR3 protein. In the table there are approximately 400,000 distinct CDR3 sequences, roughly 16% of which are singletons. Regarding the study as a whole: Gene preferences differed: TRBV28, TRBJ1-2, TRBJ2-5 in persistent cases.

The V gene lost 5 bases and the J gene lost 0 bases, with 11 bases spanning the gap. This CDR3 is 15 amino acids long. From germline, CDR1 is LNHDA and CDR2 SQIVND (reference sequence). The chain recombines TRBV19 with TRBJ1-5, with D possibly being TRBD1 (5 bases). Specimen: peripheral blood mononuclear cells (PBMCs), collected at new diagnosis, from a patient treated with antithyroid drugs. The receptor comes from a female donor with Graves disease. Here the CDR3 reads CASSVTGYSNQPQHF. CDR3 sequence (DNA): TGTGCCAGTAGTGTCACAGGATATAGCAATCAGCCCCAGCATTTT.